This T cell receptor (beta chain) comes out of a study of human T cells and chemical hapten exposure. For the study at large: Patients' scalps got diphenylcyclopropenone weekly throughout the roughly 23-week study. The patients, most of them female, presented with alopecia areata, totalis or universalis.

As for time point: pre-sensitization, week 0. Indicated treatment: therapeutic diphenylcyclopropenone sensitization with weekly scalp DPC. In the original processing: Per-sample TCR counts ranged from about 20,000 to 690,600, median about 100,000. MiXCR, applied by TCRdb to the RACE reads, yields one record per CDR3 protein. These V and J calls originate from TCRdb's pipeline instead of the authors' own analysis. Here the sample spans tens of thousands of distinct CDR3 sequences, around 12% being singletons. Losses at the gene ends were 1 base for V and 0 bases for J; bases not matched to a gene: 6. Germline V gives CDR1 SGHNT, CDR2 YYREEE (reference sequence). The CDR3 contains 16 residues. Whole-study findings and limits: Among expanded TCRs, significantly more large CDR3 similarity clusters formed than among controls.

Turning to this clonotype: What it binds is not known.

The chain is built from TRBV5-4 and TRBJ1-2, with 7 bases matching TRBD1. The specimen was whole blood, collected in connection with sensitization to the hapten diphenylcyclopropenone (DPC). This clonotype was sampled from a woman in her 30s with alopecia areata. Some clones in this sample may be carry-over from other donors' samples. CDR3 residues: CASSLSQGVANYGYTF. DNA for the CDR3: TGTGCCAGCAGCTTGAGCCAGGGGGTAGCTAACTATGGCTACACCTTC.